The rows below give T cell receptor beta chains drawn from one sample of a study of T cells in tumors and immune-related adverse events. Assay used: immunoSEQ multiplex PCR; TCRdb lists only in-frame clones, some missing. Altogether 9,000 to 13,000 clones are present, roughly 90% being singletons, with the ten largest covering 1.5%. Material: lymph node tissue, obtained from a patient treated with anti-PD-1 therapy. These receptors were taken from a female donor with metastatic renal cell carcinoma. CDR3s include the opening cysteine and the closing phenylalanine or tryptophan. A D gene is named only where the DNA matches it firmly.

CDR3aa	v_gene	len	d_gene
CASSDQGSGNTIYF	TRBV7-2	14	NA
CAISEPTGDRNTEAFF	TRBV10-3	16	TRBD1
CAISAATAYEQYF	TRBV10-3	13	NA
CASSDSGTGDYEQYF	TRBV25-1	15	TRBD1
CASSPPGIDGYTF	TRBV18	13	NA
CASSLTSDTYNEQFF	TRBV5-4	15	TRBD2
CASSLTDRGRYGYTF	TRBV7-2	15	TRBD1
CASRGGNYEQYF	TRBV6-5	12	NA
CASSYGLSAPLHF	TRBV6-5	13	NA
CASSGGRTRGAEAFF	TRBV6-1	15	NA
CASSSTGELFF	TRBV19	11	NA
CASSPTPPLLAGAPDTQYF	TRBV7-9	19	TRBD2
CASSRFARANEQFF	TRBV19	14	NA
CASSFGAGGRAFF	TRBV5-8	13	NA
CASDPLLDRGLSWKDEQYF	TRBV7-9	19	TRBD1
CASSETQGFQELFF	TRBV5-1	14	NA
CASSLGQSQETQYF	TRBV5-1	14	NA
CASSLVGGASYGYTF	TRBV5-6	15	NA
CASSFGGASTDTQYF	TRBV28	15	NA
CSAPDRAEQYF	TRBV20-1	11	TRBD1
CASSLLSGGKDEQFF	TRBV7-9	15	TRBD2
CASSFTSGHSYEQYF	TRBV5-1	15	TRBD2
CAAARGLGETQYF	TRBV10-2	13	NA
CASSLYRGALLSGNTIYF	TRBV5-6	18	TRBD1
CASSSGPTPHEQYF	TRBV5-5	14	NA
CASGGESPLQETQYF	TRBV5-1	15	NA
CASSLSGTTTYEQYF	TRBV5-1	15	TRBD2
CASSPKSIKGSGYTF	TRBV18	15	NA
CASSLSSGDTDTQYF	TRBV7-2	15	TRBD2
CASLGPLEAGYTF	TRBV27	13	NA
CATSREEGESYTF	TRBV15	13	NA
CAIKGQQETQYF	TRBV10-3	12	NA
CASSLDGAGYQETQYF	TRBV7-6	16	TRBD2